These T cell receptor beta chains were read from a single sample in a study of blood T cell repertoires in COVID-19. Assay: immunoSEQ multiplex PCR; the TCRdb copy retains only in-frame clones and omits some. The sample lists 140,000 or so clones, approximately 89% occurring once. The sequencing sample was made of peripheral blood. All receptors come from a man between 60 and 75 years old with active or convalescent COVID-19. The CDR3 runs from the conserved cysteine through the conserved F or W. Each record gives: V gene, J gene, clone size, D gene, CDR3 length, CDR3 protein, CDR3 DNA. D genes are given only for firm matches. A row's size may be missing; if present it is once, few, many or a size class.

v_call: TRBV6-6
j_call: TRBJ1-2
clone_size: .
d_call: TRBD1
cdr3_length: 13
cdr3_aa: CASSKDRGPGYTF
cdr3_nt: TGTGCCAGCAGTAAGGACAGGGGACCTGGCTACACCTTC

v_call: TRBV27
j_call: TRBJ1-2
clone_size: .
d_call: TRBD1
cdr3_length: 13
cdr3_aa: CASSRTGGYGYTF
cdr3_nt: TGTGCCAGCTCACGTACAGGGGGCTATGGCTACACCTTC

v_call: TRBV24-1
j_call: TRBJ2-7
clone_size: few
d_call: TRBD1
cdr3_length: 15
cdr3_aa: CATSDSWTGGGEQYF
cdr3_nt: TGTGCCACCAGTGATTCGTGGACAGGGGGCGGCGAGCAGTACTTC

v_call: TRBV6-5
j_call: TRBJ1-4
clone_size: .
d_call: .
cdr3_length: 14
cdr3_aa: CASSYWASGEKLFF
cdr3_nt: TGTGCCAGCAGTTACTGGGCGTCCGGTGAAAAACTGTTTTTT

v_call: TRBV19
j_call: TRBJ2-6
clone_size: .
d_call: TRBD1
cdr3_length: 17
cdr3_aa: CASSSGQGRTGANVLTF
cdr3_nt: TGTGCCAGTAGTTCGGGACAGGGGAGAACTGGGGCCAACGTCCTGACTTTC

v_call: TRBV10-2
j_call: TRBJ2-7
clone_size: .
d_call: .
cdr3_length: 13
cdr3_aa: CASSESIGGEQYF
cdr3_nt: TGCGCCAGCAGTGAGTCGATCGGGGGTGAGCAGTACTTC

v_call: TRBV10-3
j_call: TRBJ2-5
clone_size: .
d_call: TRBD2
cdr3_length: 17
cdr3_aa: CAISDVLGEGAGETQYF
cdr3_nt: TGTGCCATCAGTGATGTGTTAGGGGAGGGAGCGGGTGAGACCCAGTACTTC

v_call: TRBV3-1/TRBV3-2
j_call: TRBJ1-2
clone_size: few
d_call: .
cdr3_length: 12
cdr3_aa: CASSPPGYGYTF
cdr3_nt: TGTGCCAGCAGCCCCCCAGGGTATGGCTACACCTTC

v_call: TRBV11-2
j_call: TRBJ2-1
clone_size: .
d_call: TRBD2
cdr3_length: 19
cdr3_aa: CASSLVGSPRGDLYNEQFF
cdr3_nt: TGTGCCAGCAGCTTAGTCGGGTCTCCCCGGGGGGACCTTTACAATGAGCAGTTCTTC

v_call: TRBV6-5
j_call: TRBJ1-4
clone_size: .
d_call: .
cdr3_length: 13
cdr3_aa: CASSASASEKLFF
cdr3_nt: TGTGCCAGCAGCGCCTCCGCGAGCGAAAAACTGTTTTTT

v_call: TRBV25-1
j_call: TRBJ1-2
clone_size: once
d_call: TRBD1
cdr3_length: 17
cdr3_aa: CASSEDRGYSSNYGYTF
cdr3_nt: TGTGCCAGCAGTGAGGACAGGGGTTACTCCTCTAACTATGGCTACACCTTC

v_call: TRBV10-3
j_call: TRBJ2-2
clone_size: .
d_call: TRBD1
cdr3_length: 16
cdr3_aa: CAISVRQGADTGELFF
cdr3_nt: TGTGCCATCAGTGTTCGGCAGGGGGCCGACACCGGGGAGCTGTTTTTT

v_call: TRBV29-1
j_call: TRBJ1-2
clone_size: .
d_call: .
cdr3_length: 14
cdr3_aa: CSVLTGTRYYGYTF
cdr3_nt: TGCAGCGTACTCACAGGGACGAGATACTATGGCTACACCTTC

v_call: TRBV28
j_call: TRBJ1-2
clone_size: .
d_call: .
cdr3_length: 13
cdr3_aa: CASTPTGRHGYTF
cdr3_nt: TGTGCCAGCACTCCAACAGGGCGCCATGGCTACACCTTC

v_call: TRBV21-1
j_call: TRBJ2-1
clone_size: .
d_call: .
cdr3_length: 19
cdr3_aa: CASRPGVAGALDGYNEQFF
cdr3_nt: TGTGCCAGCAGGCCCGGGGTAGCGGGAGCCTTAGACGGGTACAATGAGCAGTTCTTC

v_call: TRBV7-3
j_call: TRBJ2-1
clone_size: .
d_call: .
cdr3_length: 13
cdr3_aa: CASSSPSSNEQFF
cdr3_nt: TGTGCCAGCAGCTCGCCTAGCTCCAATGAGCAGTTCTTC

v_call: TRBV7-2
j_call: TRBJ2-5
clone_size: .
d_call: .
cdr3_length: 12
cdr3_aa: CASSRDRSAQYF
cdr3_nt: TGTGCCAGCAGTAGAGACAGGTCGGCCCAGTACTTC

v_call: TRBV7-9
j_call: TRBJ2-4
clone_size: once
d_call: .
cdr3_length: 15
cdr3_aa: CASSLSAAAKNIQYF
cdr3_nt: TGTGCCAGCAGCTTATCGGCAGCGGCCAAAAACATTCAGTACTTC

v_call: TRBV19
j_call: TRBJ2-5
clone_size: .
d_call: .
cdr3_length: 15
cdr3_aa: CASSISAGQGETQYF
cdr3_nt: TGTGCCAGTAGTATAAGCGCAGGCCAGGGAGAGACCCAGTACTTC

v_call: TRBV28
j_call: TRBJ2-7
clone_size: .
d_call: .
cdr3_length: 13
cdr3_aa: CASWAGTSYEQYF
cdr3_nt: TGTGCCAGCTGGGCAGGAACTTCCTACGAGCAGTACTTC

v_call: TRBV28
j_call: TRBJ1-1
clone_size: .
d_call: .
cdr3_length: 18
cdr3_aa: CASTPSGRAPEGNTEAFF
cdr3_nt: TGTGCCAGCACCCCTAGCGGCAGGGCCCCCGAGGGGAACACTGAAGCTTTCTTT

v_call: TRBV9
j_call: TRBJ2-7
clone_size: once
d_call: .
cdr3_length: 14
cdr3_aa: CASSPGTQNYEQYF
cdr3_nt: TGTGCCAGCAGCCCCGGGACACAAAACTACGAGCAGTACTTC

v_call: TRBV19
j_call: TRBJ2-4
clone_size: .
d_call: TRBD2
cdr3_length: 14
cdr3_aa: CASSIKGGINIQYF
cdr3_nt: TGTGCCAGTAGTATCAAGGGAGGGATAAACATTCAGTACTTC

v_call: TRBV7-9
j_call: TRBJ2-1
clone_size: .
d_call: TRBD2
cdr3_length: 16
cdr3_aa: CASSLTSGRASVEQFF
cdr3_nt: TGTGCCAGCAGCCTGACTAGCGGGAGGGCCTCCGTTGAGCAGTTCTTC

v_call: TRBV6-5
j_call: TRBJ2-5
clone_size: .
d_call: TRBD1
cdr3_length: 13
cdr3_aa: CASTKTGVKTQYF
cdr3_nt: TGTGCCAGCACCAAGACAGGGGTAAAGACCCAGTACTTC

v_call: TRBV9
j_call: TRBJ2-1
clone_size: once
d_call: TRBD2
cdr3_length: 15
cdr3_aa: CASSALAGGPDEQFF
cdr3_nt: TGTGCCAGCAGCGCACTAGCGGGAGGGCCGGATGAGCAGTTCTTC

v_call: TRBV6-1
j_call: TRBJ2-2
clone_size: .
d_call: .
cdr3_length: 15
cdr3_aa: CVSSEQGSNTGELFF
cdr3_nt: TGTGTCAGCAGTGAACAGGGATCCAACACCGGGGAGCTGTTTTTT

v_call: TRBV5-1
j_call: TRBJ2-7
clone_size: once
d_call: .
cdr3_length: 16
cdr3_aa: CASSLDLGALAYEQYF
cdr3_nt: TGCGCCAGCAGCTTGGACCTGGGGGCCTTGGCCTACGAGCAGTACTTC

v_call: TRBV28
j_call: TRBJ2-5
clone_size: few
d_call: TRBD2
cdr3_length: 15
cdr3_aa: CASSPAGTGGETQYF
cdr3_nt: TGTGCCAGCAGTCCCGCCGGGACGGGAGGGGAGACCCAGTACTTC

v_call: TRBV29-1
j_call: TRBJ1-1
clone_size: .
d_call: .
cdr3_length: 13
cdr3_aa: CSVGLALNTEAFF
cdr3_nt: TGCAGCGTTGGTCTGGCTTTGAACACTGAAGCTTTCTTT

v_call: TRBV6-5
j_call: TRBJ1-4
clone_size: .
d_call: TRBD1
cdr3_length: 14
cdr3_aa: CASSRDRVNEKLFF
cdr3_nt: TGTGCCAGCAGTAGGGACAGGGTTAATGAAAAACTGTTTTTT

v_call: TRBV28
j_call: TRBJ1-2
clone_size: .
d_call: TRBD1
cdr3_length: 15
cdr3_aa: CASSSSDRGFHGYTF
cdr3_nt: TGTGCCAGCAGTTCGTCTGACAGGGGATTCCATGGCTACACCTTC

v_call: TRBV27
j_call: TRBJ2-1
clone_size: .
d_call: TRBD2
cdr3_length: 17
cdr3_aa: CASSSLSSGRADNEQFF
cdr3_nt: TGTGCCAGCAGTTCCCTCTCTAGCGGGAGGGCCGACAATGAGCAGTTCTTC

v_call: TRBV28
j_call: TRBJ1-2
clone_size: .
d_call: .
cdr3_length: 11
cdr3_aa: CASREGRDCTF
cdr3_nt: TGTGCCAGCAGAGAAGGCCGGGACTGCACCTTC

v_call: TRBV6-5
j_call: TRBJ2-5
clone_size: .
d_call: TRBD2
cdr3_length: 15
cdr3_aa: CASTTGASGRETQYF
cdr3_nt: TGTGCCAGCACCACGGGGGCTAGCGGGAGGGAGACCCAGTACTTC

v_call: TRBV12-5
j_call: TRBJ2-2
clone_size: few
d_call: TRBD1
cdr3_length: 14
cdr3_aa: CASGFTGVTGELFF
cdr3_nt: TGTGCTAGTGGTTTTACAGGGGTCACCGGGGAGCTGTTTTTT

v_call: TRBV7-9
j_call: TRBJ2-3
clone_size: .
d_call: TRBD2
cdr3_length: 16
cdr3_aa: CASSPRVLAGGDTQYF
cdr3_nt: TGTGCCAGCAGCCCTAGGGTACTAGCGGGTGGAGATACGCAGTATTTT

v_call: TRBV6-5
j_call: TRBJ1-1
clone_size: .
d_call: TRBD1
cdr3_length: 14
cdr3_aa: CASTMTGKNTEAFF
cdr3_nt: TGTGCCAGCACCATGACAGGGAAGAACACTGAAGCTTTCTTT

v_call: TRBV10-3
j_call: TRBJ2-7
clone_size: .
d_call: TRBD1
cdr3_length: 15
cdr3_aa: CAISEPTGATYEQYF
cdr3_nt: TGTGCCATCAGTGAGCCTACAGGGGCCACCTACGAGCAGTACTTC

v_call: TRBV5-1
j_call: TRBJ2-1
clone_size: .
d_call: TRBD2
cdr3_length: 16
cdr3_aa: CASSLMTSGSSHEQFF
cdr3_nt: TGCGCCAGCAGCTTGATGACTAGCGGGAGCTCTCATGAGCAGTTCTTC

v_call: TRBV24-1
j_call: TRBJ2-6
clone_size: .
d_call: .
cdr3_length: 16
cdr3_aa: CATSDPAQTGANVLTF
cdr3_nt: TGTGCCACCAGTGACCCCGCCCAGACTGGGGCCAACGTCCTGACTTTC

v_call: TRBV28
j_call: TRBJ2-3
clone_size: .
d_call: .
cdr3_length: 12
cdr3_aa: CASSSRRDTQYF
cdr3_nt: TGTGCCAGCAGTTCCCGGAGAGATACGCAGTATTTT

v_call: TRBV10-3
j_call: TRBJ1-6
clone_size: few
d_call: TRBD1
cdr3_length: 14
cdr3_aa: CAISGQGADSPLHF
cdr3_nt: TGTGCCATCAGCGGACAGGGGGCTGATTCACCCCTCCACTTT

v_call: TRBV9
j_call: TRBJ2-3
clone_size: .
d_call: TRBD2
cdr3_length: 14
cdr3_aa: CASSLSGEVDTQYF
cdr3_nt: TGTGCCAGCAGCCTTAGCGGGGAGGTAGATACGCAGTATTTT

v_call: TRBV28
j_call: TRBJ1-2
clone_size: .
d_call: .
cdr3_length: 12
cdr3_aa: CASSLARLGYTF
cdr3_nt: TGTGCCAGCAGTTTAGCCCGGTTGGGCTACACCTTC